Shown below are 8 T cell receptor beta chains from a single sample sequenced in a study of T cells in Graves' hyperthyroidism and ophthalmopathy. Researchers amplified the TCR beta CDR3 regions from RNA transcripts. HTBI primers were used for first-round RT-PCR of the TCR CDR3. Via MiXCR, TCRdb re-called the multiplex PCR reads, giving one row per CDR3 protein. The sample yields 600,000 or so distinct CDR3 sequences, about 43% seen once. The material sequenced was peripheral blood or thyroid tissue (not recorded which). These receptors came from a woman aged 18-29 years with Graves' hyperthyroidism.

This clonotype appeared many times. The chain joins TRBV7-9 to TRBJ1-1, with 7 bases fitting TRBD1. V trimming: 11 bases; J trimming: 4 bases; junction bases outside the gene matches: 10. Germline values: CDR1 SEHNR, CDR2 FQNEAQ (reference sequence). This CDR3 region has 13 residues. The chain's CDR3 is CACKQGMSTEAFF. The CDR3 coding sequence is TGTGCCTGTAAACAGGGGATGAGCACTGAAGCTTTCTTT.

This rearrangement joins TRBV9 to TRBJ2-7; 9 bases agree with TRBD1. The CDR3 runs to 15 residues. V was pared by 5 bases and J by 0 bases, with 6 bases of the junction left unmatched. The germline CDR1 and CDR2 sequences are SGDLS and YYNGEE. DNA of the CDR3: TGTGCCAGCAGGAGTGGGACAGGGAACTCCTACGAGCAGTACTTC. It is translated as CASRSGTGNSYEQYF. Supplemented by reference TRBV9 and TRBJ2-7, the full variable domain reads DSGVTQTPKHLITATGQRVTLRCSPRSGDLSVYWYQQSLDQGLQFLIQYYNGEERAKGNILERFSAQQFPDLHSELNLSSLELGDSALYFCASRSGTGNSYEQYFGPGTRLTVT.

This clonotype was recorded a few times. The V call is TRBV14, the J call TRBJ1-2, with D possibly being TRBD1 (6 bases). Trimming left V 5 bases short and J 7 bases short, with 20 bases between. The germline V gene encodes CDR1 SGHDN and CDR2 FVKESK. The CDR3 runs 15 residues. In nucleotides, the CDR3 is TGTGCCAGCAGCTTGACGTTGGGGGGCTGGGGTGGCTACACCTTC. Translated, it gives CASSLTLGGWGGYTF. Full variable domain (remainder filled in from reference TRBV14 and TRBJ1-2): EAGVTQFPSHSVIEKGQTVTLRCDPISGHDNLYWYRRVMGKEIKFLLHFVKESKQDESGMPNNRFLAERTGGTYSTLKVQPAELEDSGVYFCASSLTLGGWGGYTFGSGTRLTVV.

A remark on this clonotype: With a much larger clone just one base away, this may be a read error. V usage is TRBV7-3 and J usage is TRBJ2-7; D not resolved. Germline loops: CDR1 SGHTA, CDR2 FQGTGA. Trimming took off 0 bases at V and 1 base at J, with 7 bases between the two ends. The CDR3 has 14 residues. CDR3 bases: TGTGCCAGCAGCTTAACTACCGGGTCCTACGAGCAGTACTTC. It specifies CASSLTTGSYEQYF.

This clonotype was counted only a few times. This chain links TRBV11-2 with TRBJ1-4, with D hard to call. V was cut by 7 bases and J by 5 bases, with 23 bases left in between. CDR1 is SGHAT and CDR2 is FQNNGV in the germline V gene. This CDR3 spans 17 amino acids. CDR3 region: CASTPRRSPTWNEKLFF. CDR3 nucleotides: TGTGCCAGCACCCCAAGGAGGTCACCTACTTGGAATGAAAAACTGTTTTTT.

This clonotype occurred once. The CDR3 DNA reads as TGTGCCAGCAGCCAAGATCTAACCTCGCGGGAGGGCCCTCTCGAGCAGTACTTC. It encodes CASSQDLTSREGPLEQYF. The gene calls are TRBV7-2 and TRBJ2-7, with TRBD2 identical over 9 bases. The CDR3 length is 18 residues. Germline CDR1 is SGHTA and CDR2 is FQGNSA. The junction had 20 bases not matched to a gene; V was cut back by 5 bases and J by 6 bases.

This chain connects TRBV20-1 to TRBJ2-7, with D possibly TRBD2 on 6 matching bases. Per the germline V gene, CDR1 is DFQATT and CDR2 is SNEGSKA (reference sequence). V was shortened by 6 bases and J by 4 bases, with 13 bases between the two germline ends. CDR3 size: 12 residues. CDR3 nucleotide sequence: TGCAGTGCCGCGGGATTATGGTACGAGCAGTACTTC. Amino acids: CSAAGLWYEQYF.

The chain is built from TRBV24-1 and TRBJ2-7; 12 bases are shared with TRBD2. CDR3 length: 14 amino acids. Germline V gene sequence: CDR1 KGHDR, CDR2 SFDVKD. The ends lost 7 bases at V and 6 bases at J; junction bases unmatched: 6. CDR3 region: CATSQTSGRGEQYF. As DNA, the CDR3 is TGTGCCACCAGCCAGACTAGCGGGAGAGGCGAGCAGTACTTC.